This passage covers 2 T cell receptor beta chains from one sample sequenced in a study of CD8 T cells in ankylosing spondylitis. Each CDR3 protein is one row after TCRdb ran MiXCR on the 5' RACE reads. The sample has 670,000 or so distinct CDR3 sequences; about 20% are singletons. General study results and limits: One TCR beta motif, made up of 7 or 8 highly homologous variants, appeared characteristic of ankylosing spondylitis blood.

Their antigens remain unidentified. The sequenced sample was blood, either unsorted or a sorted T cell fraction (not recorded which). These receptors were taken from a male donor with ankylosing spondylitis.

This clonotype was found a few times. This chain connects TRBV20-1 to TRBJ2-3; 7 bases are a match to TRBD2. Germline V gene sequence: CDR1 DFQATT, CDR2 SNEGSKA (reference sequence). The ends lost 3 bases at V and 3 bases at J; junction bases unmatched: 9. The CDR3 has 15 amino acids. CDR3 nucleotides: TGCAGTGCTAGTTTTGGCGGGGGAAGAACAGATACGCAGTATTTT. Its translation is CSASFGGGRTDTQYF.

There are a few counts of this clonotype. The chain joins TRBV2 to TRBJ2-5, with a tentative D call TRBD2 (7 bases). The germline V and J ends were trimmed by 6 bases and 1 base, with 18 bases remaining between them. This CDR3 is built from 16 residues. The germline V gene encodes CDR1 SNHLY and CDR2 FYNNEI. Written as DNA, the CDR3 is TGTGCCAGCAGGGCGACACAGGGCGGGGGCCAAGAGACCCAGTACTTC. Encoded protein: CASRATQGGGQETQYF.